This T cell receptor beta chain derives from a study of early T cells in non-severe SARS-CoV-2 infection. Study overall: Unsorted whole blood bulk RNA was sequenced, with unpaired chains. Whole-study results and caveats: CD4 and private specificities were missed by VDJdb matching, which favored anti-spike CD8 responses.

With regard to this clonotype: Antigen unknown.

Individually, cDNA molecules had unique molecular identifiers attached to them. MiXCR, applied by TCRdb to the 5' RACE reads, yields one record per CDR3 protein. The sample lists about 110,000 distinct CDR3 sequences, about 12% occurring once. V lost 0 bases to trimming and J lost 0 bases, with 10 bases between them. This CDR3 contains 16 residues. Germline CDR1 SGDLS, CDR2 YYNGEE. The chain is built from TRBV9 and TRBJ2-1; no clear D gene. This receptor was obtained from an adult who was a healthcare worker with PCR-confirmed SARS-CoV-2 infection or an uninfected control (not recorded which). Material for sequencing was whole blood. The CDR3 DNA reads as TGTGCCAGCAGCGTAGATGGAAACCCCTCCTACAATGAGCAGTTCTTC. Protein product: CASSVDGNPSYNEQFF.